The present T cell receptor (beta chain) was sequenced within a study of STAT5B mutations in CD4+ large granular lymphocyte leukemia. Across the whole study: The CDR3 'QG' motif was associated with a particular HLA allele among healthy donors.

Healthy controls were blood donor buffy coats. Study-level findings and limits: Patient CD4-sorted repertoires looked more clonal than healthy CD4+ repertoires, even without putative leukemic clones.

Per germline, CDR1 SGHKS and CDR2 YYEKEE (reference sequence). CDR3 length equals 15 residues. The V gene lost 0 bases and the J gene lost 4 bases, with 13 bases spanning the gap. Concerning this clone itself: Its specificity is not known.

Generated by immunoSEQ multiplex PCR, the TCRdb table keeps only in-frame clones and is missing some. The sample contains around 28,000 clones, more than 60% of which appear only once. Sequenced input: CD4+ T cells from blood buffy coats. The chain combines TRBV5-5 with TRBJ1-1; D gene ambiguous. The clonotype originates from a human donor in good health. The CDR3, as DNA: TGTGCCAGCAGCTTGGAGGGTGCCGGTACCACTGAAGCTTTCTTT. Translating it yields CASSLEGAGTTEAFF.